A selection of T cell receptor beta chains follows, all from one sample in a study of radiation and T cells in renal cell carcinoma. Produced via immunoSEQ multiplex PCR; TCRdb's table is partial and in-frame only. The table includes approximately 75,000 clones, over 80% detected once. The sequenced sample was blood, obtained from a patient whose treatment included radiotherapy and nephrectomy. These receptors all stem from a man in his 60s with renal cell carcinoma. The CDR3 runs from the conserved cysteine through the conserved F or W. Fields, in order: clone size, D gene, V gene, J gene, CDR3 protein, CDR3 DNA. A D gene is named only where the DNA matches it firmly. Some rows mark clone size as missing; the rest say once, few, many or name a class of expanded clone.

clone_size: -; d_call: -; v_call: TRBV5-4; j_call: TRBJ2-7; cdr3_aa: CASSFPSSYEQYF; cdr3_nt: TGTGCCAGCAGCTTCCCCTCCTCCTACGAGCAGTACTTC
clone_size: -; d_call: TRBD2; v_call: TRBV28; j_call: TRBJ2-7; cdr3_aa: CASSGTSGESSYEQYF; cdr3_nt: TGTGCCAGCAGCGGGACTAGCGGGGAGAGCTCCTACGAGCAGTACTTC
clone_size: -; d_call: -; v_call: TRBV21-1; j_call: TRBJ2-7; cdr3_aa: CASSEVRATGKYEQYF; cdr3_nt: TGTGCCAGCAGCGAGGTGAGGGCGACAGGGAAGTACGAGCAGTACTTC
clone_size: once; d_call: -; v_call: TRBV7-9; j_call: TRBJ1-5; cdr3_aa: CASSFVDQPQHF; cdr3_nt: TGTGCCAGCAGCTTCGTTGATCAGCCCCAGCATTTT
clone_size: -; d_call: -; v_call: TRBV5-1; j_call: TRBJ2-7; cdr3_aa: CASRREEGSYEQYF; cdr3_nt: TGCGCCAGCAGGCGGGAAGAAGGCTCCTACGAGCAGTACTTC
clone_size: -; d_call: -; v_call: TRBV2; j_call: TRBJ1-6; cdr3_aa: CASSELGGSPLHF; cdr3_nt: TGTGCCAGCAGTGAGCTGGGTGGCTCACCCCTCCACTTT
clone_size: -; d_call: TRBD2; v_call: TRBV15; j_call: TRBJ2-5; cdr3_aa: CATSRAETGGGQYF; cdr3_nt: TGTGCCACCAGCAGAGCAGAGACGGGGGGTGGCCAGTACTTC
clone_size: -; d_call: TRBD2; v_call: TRBV7-2; j_call: TRBJ2-3; cdr3_aa: CASSIAGGGTQYF; cdr3_nt: TGTGCCAGCAGCATAGCGGGAGGCGGTACGCAGTATTTT
clone_size: -; d_call: -; v_call: TRBV9; j_call: TRBJ2-1; cdr3_aa: CASSAEGGRGNEQFF; cdr3_nt: TGTGCCAGCAGTGCCGAGGGGGGGCGAGGGAATGAGCAGTTCTTC
clone_size: -; d_call: -; v_call: TRBV4-1; j_call: TRBJ1-2; cdr3_aa: CASSQDSWDGYTF; cdr3_nt: TGCGCCAGCAGCCAAGATTCGTGGGATGGCTACACCTTC
clone_size: -; d_call: -; v_call: TRBV28; j_call: TRBJ1-5; cdr3_aa: CASSLFSPYQGYSNQPQHF; cdr3_nt: TGTGCCAGCAGTTTGTTCTCCCCATATCAGGGATATAGCAATCAGCCCCAGCATTTT
clone_size: -; d_call: -; v_call: TRBV5-1; j_call: TRBJ2-3; cdr3_aa: CASSLEGGQDTDTQYF; cdr3_nt: TGCGCCAGCAGCTTGGAGGGGGGACAAGATACAGATACGCAGTATTTT
clone_size: -; d_call: -; v_call: TRBV21-1; j_call: TRBJ1-2; cdr3_aa: CASLGRLEGYTF; cdr3_nt: TGTGCCAGCCTGGGACGGTTGGAAGGCTACACCTTC
clone_size: -; d_call: -; v_call: TRBV23-1; j_call: TRBJ2-5; cdr3_aa: CASSRPGQETQYF; cdr3_nt: TGCGCCAGCAGTCGCCCAGGGCAAGAGACCCAGTACTTC
clone_size: -; d_call: -; v_call: TRBV29-1; j_call: TRBJ2-2; cdr3_aa: CSVAGSNTGELFF; cdr3_nt: TGCAGCGTTGCGGGTTCGAACACCGGGGAGCTGTTTTTT
clone_size: -; d_call: TRBD2; v_call: TRBV10-2; j_call: TRBJ2-7; cdr3_aa: CASSEGLAGGSYEQYF; cdr3_nt: TGCGCCAGCAGTGAGGGACTAGCGGGAGGATCCTACGAGCAGTACTTC
clone_size: -; d_call: -; v_call: TRBV5-1; j_call: TRBJ1-2; cdr3_aa: CASSSDSIYDGYTF; cdr3_nt: TGCGCCAGCAGCTCGGACAGCATCTATGATGGCTACACCTTC
clone_size: -; d_call: -; v_call: TRBV7-9; j_call: TRBJ2-3; cdr3_aa: CASSLVGDTQYF; cdr3_nt: TGTGCCAGCAGCCTAGTGGGTGATACGCAGTATTTT
clone_size: -; d_call: -; v_call: TRBV6-5; j_call: TRBJ2-3; cdr3_aa: CASSWGGTDTQYF; cdr3_nt: TGTGCCAGCAGTTGGGGCGGGACAGATACGCAGTATTTT
clone_size: -; d_call: -; v_call: TRBV14; j_call: TRBJ2-1; cdr3_aa: CASTGSRTTNEQFF; cdr3_nt: TGTGCCAGCACAGGGAGTCGCACTACAAATGAGCAGTTCTTC
clone_size: -; d_call: -; v_call: TRBV15; j_call: TRBJ1-4; cdr3_aa: CATSRAGAGDNEKLFF; cdr3_nt: TGTGCCACCAGCAGAGCGGGGGCAGGGGATAATGAAAAACTGTTTTTT
clone_size: -; d_call: -; v_call: TRBV9; j_call: TRBJ2-3; cdr3_aa: CASSVVAGYTDTQYF; cdr3_nt: TGTGCCAGCAGCGTAGTGGCAGGGTACACAGATACGCAGTATTTT
clone_size: -; d_call: TRBD1; v_call: TRBV27; j_call: TRBJ1-2; cdr3_aa: CASRDRGASIYGYTF; cdr3_nt: TGTGCCAGCAGGGACAGGGGCGCTTCAATCTATGGCTACACCTTC
clone_size: -; d_call: TRBD1; v_call: TRBV4-2; j_call: TRBJ1-3; cdr3_aa: CASSHPTGVSGNTIYF; cdr3_nt: TGTGCCAGCAGCCATCCGACAGGGGTCTCTGGAAACACCATATATTTT
clone_size: -; d_call: -; v_call: TRBV19; j_call: TRBJ2-7; cdr3_aa: CAASKGPSYEQYF; cdr3_nt: TGTGCCGCGTCTAAAGGGCCTTCTTACGAGCAGTACTTC
clone_size: -; d_call: -; v_call: TRBV29-1; j_call: TRBJ1-2; cdr3_aa: CSVPEHPDGYTF; cdr3_nt: TGCAGCGTTCCAGAACACCCCGATGGCTACACCTTC
clone_size: -; d_call: TRBD1; v_call: TRBV19; j_call: TRBJ2-7; cdr3_aa: CASSSTGGSYEQYF; cdr3_nt: TGTGCCAGTAGTAGCACAGGGGGTTCCTACGAGCAGTACTTC
clone_size: -; d_call: -; v_call: TRBV19; j_call: TRBJ2-3; cdr3_aa: CASSNADTQYF; cdr3_nt: TGTGCCAGTAGTAACGCAGATACGCAGTATTTT
clone_size: -; d_call: TRBD2; v_call: TRBV25-1; j_call: TRBJ2-3; cdr3_aa: CASSEYTPLAGADTQYF; cdr3_nt: TGTGCCAGCAGTGAATATACACCACTAGCGGGAGCAGATACGCAGTATTTT
clone_size: -; d_call: -; v_call: TRBV11-2; j_call: TRBJ1-3; cdr3_aa: CASRGRANTIYF; cdr3_nt: TGTGCCAGCCGGGGGCGGGCGAACACCATATATTTT
clone_size: -; d_call: TRBD1; v_call: TRBV5-4; j_call: TRBJ2-3; cdr3_aa: CASSHRTGSDTQYF; cdr3_nt: TGTGCCAGCAGCCATCGGACAGGGTCAGATACGCAGTATTTT
clone_size: medium-sized; d_call: TRBD1; v_call: TRBV28; j_call: TRBJ1-4; cdr3_aa: CASRPTGEGRSNEKLFF; cdr3_nt: TGTGCCAGCAGACCGACAGGGGAGGGGCGGAGTAATGAAAAACTGTTTTTT
clone_size: -; d_call: TRBD1; v_call: TRBV19; j_call: TRBJ2-7; cdr3_aa: CASSPLRDRGPPGHYEQYF; cdr3_nt: TGTGCCAGTAGTCCTCTAAGGGACAGGGGGCCCCCGGGCCACTACGAGCAGTACTTC
clone_size: few; d_call: -; v_call: TRBV16; j_call: TRBJ2-2; cdr3_aa: CASSQSYISNTGELFF; cdr3_nt: TGTGCCAGCAGCCAATCATACATTTCGAACACCGGGGAGCTGTTTTTT
clone_size: -; d_call: -; v_call: TRBV9; j_call: TRBJ1-4; cdr3_aa: CASSVGGRTNEKLFF; cdr3_nt: TGTGCCAGCAGCGTAGGGGGGAGGACTAATGAAAAACTGTTTTTT
clone_size: -; d_call: -; v_call: TRBV28; j_call: TRBJ2-7; cdr3_aa: CASTRAEDYEQYF; cdr3_nt: TGTGCCAGCACGCGGGCGGAGGACTACGAGCAGTACTTC
clone_size: -; d_call: TRBD2; v_call: TRBV7-9; j_call: TRBJ2-7; cdr3_aa: CASSHSGRDGEQYF; cdr3_nt: TGTGCCAGCAGCCACAGCGGGAGGGACGGCGAGCAGTACTTC
clone_size: -; d_call: -; v_call: TRBV7-2; j_call: TRBJ2-7; cdr3_aa: CASSLRLHEQYF; cdr3_nt: TGTGCCAGCAGCTTGAGACTCCACGAGCAGTACTTC
clone_size: few; d_call: -; v_call: TRBV18; j_call: TRBJ2-7; cdr3_aa: CASSPRTSTDEQYF; cdr3_nt: TGTGCCAGCTCACCGAGGACAAGCACGGACGAGCAGTACTTC
clone_size: once; d_call: TRBD1; v_call: TRBV5-4; j_call: TRBJ2-1; cdr3_aa: CASAVQGRRNEQFF; cdr3_nt: TGTGCCAGCGCGGTACAGGGGCGGAGGAATGAGCAGTTCTTC
clone_size: -; d_call: TRBD1; v_call: TRBV5-6; j_call: TRBJ1-6; cdr3_aa: CASSRDRGNSPLHF; cdr3_nt: TGTGCCAGCAGCCGGGACAGGGGGAATTCACCCCTCCACTTT
clone_size: -; d_call: TRBD2; v_call: TRBV10-2; j_call: TRBJ2-1; cdr3_aa: CASTGTSVDAEQFF; cdr3_nt: TGCGCCAGCACCGGGACTAGCGTAGACGCTGAGCAGTTCTTC
clone_size: -; d_call: -; v_call: TRBV19; j_call: TRBJ1-1; cdr3_aa: CASSNQRGTEAFF; cdr3_nt: TGTGCCAGTAGTAACCAGAGGGGCACTGAAGCTTTCTTT
clone_size: -; d_call: TRBD1; v_call: TRBV28; j_call: TRBJ1-4; cdr3_aa: CASSRTPGQGIEKLFF; cdr3_nt: TGTGCCAGCAGTAGAACCCCGGGACAGGGGATTGAAAAACTGTTTTTT
clone_size: -; d_call: -; v_call: TRBV11-3; j_call: TRBJ2-6; cdr3_aa: CASSKGGNSGANVLTF; cdr3_nt: TGTGCCAGCAGCAAGGGGGGGAACTCTGGGGCCAACGTCCTGACTTTC
clone_size: -; d_call: -; v_call: TRBV21-1; j_call: TRBJ2-7; cdr3_aa: CASSPGTSGRWDRSSYEQYF; cdr3_nt: TGTGCCAGCAGCCCCGGGACTAGCGGGAGGTGGGACAGGAGCTCCTACGAGCAGTACTTC
clone_size: -; d_call: -; v_call: TRBV7-2; j_call: TRBJ2-5; cdr3_aa: CASSLAVERETQYF; cdr3_nt: TGTGCCAGCAGCTTAGCGGTGGAAAGGGAGACCCAGTACTTC
clone_size: -; d_call: TRBD2; v_call: TRBV5-1; j_call: TRBJ2-7; cdr3_aa: CASTLGLAGAYEQYF; cdr3_nt: TGCGCCAGCACCTTGGGGCTAGCGGGGGCCTACGAGCAGTACTTC
clone_size: few; d_call: -; v_call: TRBV9; j_call: TRBJ2-2; cdr3_aa: CASSSRTGELFF; cdr3_nt: TGTGCCAGCAGCTCCCGTACTGGGGAGCTGTTTTTT